A single sample gave rise to the 5 T cell receptor beta chains below, sequenced in a study of OX40 agonist ivuxolimab in advanced cancers. Sequencing used immunoSEQ multiplex PCR; TCRdb keeps in-frame clones, though not all of them. The table records some 50,000 clones, 75% to 85% of them present only once. The sample here was CD4+ or CD8+ T cells sorted from blood, taken in a trial of the OX40 agonist ivuxolimab. The receptor source for this set is an adult with an advanced solid tumor such as melanoma, head and neck, liver or kidney cancer.

Sample share makes this clone medium-sized (0.01 to 0.1%). The rearrangement links TRBV19 to TRBJ2-7; D may correspond to TRBD1 or TRBD2 (7 bases each). This CDR3 region has 14 residues. Germline values: CDR1 LNHDA, CDR2 SQIVND (reference sequence). Trimming left V 3 bases short and J 4 bases short, with 13 bases between. CDR3 sequence: CASSIGTAGYEQYF. Written as DNA, the CDR3 is TGTGCCAGTAGTATCGGGACAGCGGGATACGAGCAGTACTTC.

This clone was seen a few times. The chain employs TRBV5-4 and TRBJ1-2; 8 positions match TRBD1. Germline values: CDR1 SGHNT, CDR2 YYREEE (reference sequence). There are 15 residues in the CDR3. V trimming: 1 base; J trimming: 0 bases; junction bases outside the gene matches: 2. DNA for the CDR3: TGTGCCAGCAGCTTGACAGGGGGGGCTAACTATGGCTACACCTTC. Its translation is CASSLTGGANYGYTF.

V gene TRBV25-1 combines with J gene TRBJ2-7; tentatively, D is TRBD2 (6 bases). The V and J ends lost 3 bases and 2 bases respectively, with 11 bases between them. In germline, CDR1 is MGHDK, CDR2 SYGVNS. This CDR3 region has 14 residues. The CDR3: CASSEWDSPYEQYF. The CDR3 DNA reads as TGTGCCAGCAGTGAGTGGGACTCTCCCTACGAGCAGTACTTC.

CDR3 protein: CASSEDSSGSWYEQFF. The CDR3 DNA sequence: TGTGCCAGCAGTGAAGACTCTAGCGGGAGTTGGTATGAGCAGTTCTTC. The genes are TRBV6-1 and TRBJ2-1, with TRBD2 matching over 10 bases. Germline CDR1 is MNHNS and CDR2 is SASEGT. The V segment lost 1 base and the J segment 8 bases; nucleotides outside the gene matches: 8. CDR3 size: 16 residues.

The chain links TRBV12-5 to TRBJ1-6; TRBD1 agrees at 7 bases. This CDR3 region has 14 residues. Germline trimming cut 8 bases from V and 5 bases from J; bases unmatched to any gene: 6. Germline-derived CDR1 and CDR2 are LGHNT and FRNRAP. The CDR3 nucleotides are TGTGCTAGTAATCAGGGGGTCAATAATTCACCCCTCCACTTT. This sequence encodes CASNQGVNNSPLHF.